Shown below are 15 T cell receptor beta chains from a single sample sequenced in a study of blood T cell repertoires in COVID-19. The method was immunoSEQ multiplex PCR; TCRdb's version includes in-frame clones alone and lacks a portion of them. The sample yields a few hundred thousand clones, around 90% seen once. Specimen: PBMCs or T cells enriched from blood (not recorded which). The receptors here all came from a human donor in a cohort exposed to, infected with or recovered from COVID-19 (not recorded which). The donor label of this sample is uncertain.

This clone was seen at least ten times. This chain connects TRBV10-3 to TRBJ2-7; D remains ambiguous. The CDR3 is 14 residues long. Germline assignment: CDR1 ENHRY and CDR2 SYGVKD. V gave up 3 bases and J gave up 4 bases, with 13 bases separating them. CDR3 amino acids: CAISDRVPAYEQYF. The CDR3 DNA reads as TGTGCCATCAGTGACAGAGTGCCAGCGTACGAGCAGTACTTC.

The rearrangement joins TRBV4-3 to TRBJ2-3, with 13 bases that match TRBD2. The CDR3 has 18 residues. Germline loops: CDR1 LGHNA, CDR2 YSLEER. The V gene end was trimmed by 0 bases and the J gene end by 4 bases; junction bases not matched to a gene: 7. The CDR3 sequence: CASSQEDLLAGGPDTQYF. The DNA for the CDR3 is TGCGCCAGCAGCCAAGAAGATCTACTAGCGGGGGGGCCAGATACGCAGTATTTT.

The gene calls are TRBV21-1 and TRBJ1-3; TRBD1 is the table's D call, not checked against the DNA. TRBV21-1 is termed a pseudogene. This CDR3 is built from 16 residues. CDR3 nucleotide sequence: TGTGCCAGCAGCAGTCAGGGGCTGGGTAGAAGAAACACCATATATTTT. Translated, it gives CASSSQGLGRRNTIYF.

The V gene is TRBV10-3, the J gene TRBJ2-7, with a tentative D call TRBD1 (6 bases). Trimming removed 8 bases from V and 0 bases from J, with 11 bases in between. Looked up from germline, CDR1 is ENHRY and CDR2 is SYGVKD. The CDR3 has 13 residues. The CDR3 region is CAISGENSYEQYF. The CDR3 DNA follows: TGTGCCATCTCAGGGGAAAACTCCTACGAGCAGTACTTC.

The chain carries TRBV4-1 and TRBJ2-7, with D maybe TRBD2 (6 bases). CDR1 and CDR2 from the germline V gene are MGHRA and YSYEKL. Deletions cut 3 bases from V and 2 bases from J, with 14 bases between. The CDR3 loop spans 15 amino acids. The CDR3 nucleotides read TGCGCCAGCAGCCACCCGGGACTCGGGACCTACGAGCAGTACTTC. It is translated as CASSHPGLGTYEQYF.

The chain carries TRBV9 and TRBJ2-2; TRBD2 aligns across 10 bases. The CDR3 is 17 residues long. The ends lost 0 bases at V and 7 bases at J; junction bases unmatched: 9. CDR1 SGDLS and CDR2 YYNGEE come from the germline V gene. The CDR3 DNA reads as TGTGCCAGCAGCGTAGAGAAACTAGCGGGGTACAGCGGGGAGCTGTTTTTT. Translating gives CASSVEKLAGYSGELFF.

The genes are TRBV13 and TRBJ2-3; a weak D match, TRBD1 (8 bases). This CDR3 region has 16 residues. Germline CDR1 reads PRHDT; CDR2 reads FYEKMQ (reference sequence). V was cut by 2 bases and J by 3 bases, with 15 bases left in between. CDR3 sequence: CASSLRTGRGTDTQYF. The CDR3 DNA is TGTGCCAGCAGCTTACGGACAGGGAGGGGGACAGATACGCAGTATTTT.

Points on this clone: This may be a read error: a much more frequent sequence differs by one nucleotide. The rearrangement joins TRBV13 to TRBJ1-1, with D hard to call. The CDR3 runs 13 residues. Trimming took 2 bases from V and 1 from J, leaving 5 bases between them. Looked up from germline, CDR1 is PRHDT and CDR2 is FYEKMQ (reference sequence). The CDR3 is CASSLTANTEAFF. The CDR3 DNA reads as TGTGCCAGCAGCTTAACAGCGAACACTGAAGCTTTCTTT.

This rearrangement joins TRBV7-6 to TRBJ2-7; 8 nucleotides line up with TRBD2. V was clipped by 2 bases and J by 0 bases; unmatched bases: 0. Germline lookup yields CDR1 SGHVS and CDR2 FNYEAQ. CDR3 length: 14 amino acids. CDR3 region: CASSLLAGSYEQYF. In nucleotides, the CDR3 is TGTGCCAGCAGCTTACTAGCGGGCTCCTACGAGCAGTACTTC.

The CDR3 spells CASSYLALGPEKLFF. For the CDR3, the DNA is TGTGCCAGCAGTTACCTCGCCTTGGGGCCTGAAAAACTGTTTTTT. The chain employs TRBV6-2 or TRBV6-3 and TRBJ1-4, with D maybe TRBD1 (5 bases). Deletions cut 2 bases from V and 7 bases from J, with 14 bases between. The CDR3 is made up of 15 amino acids. Germline loops: CDR1 MNHEY, CDR2 SVGEGT.

The chain couples TRBV19 to TRBJ2-2; D is undetermined. V shed 7 bases and J shed 0 bases, with 12 bases lying between them. Germline loops: CDR1 LNHDA, CDR2 SQIVND (reference sequence). This CDR3 has 15 residues. CDR3 sequence (DNA): TGTGCCAGTAAGGAGACTTCTGCGAACACCGGGGAGCTGTTTTTT. As protein: CASKETSANTGELFF.

This chain joins TRBV7-9 and TRBJ2-7; 9 nucleotides agree with TRBD1. Germline V gives CDR1 SEHNR, CDR2 FQNEAQ (reference sequence). J was trimmed by 5 bases and V by 5 bases; bases with no gene match: 7. CDR3 length: 14 amino acids. In nucleotides, the CDR3 is TGTGCCAGCAGCACGCCGGGACAGGGACACGAGCAGTACTTC. It specifies CASSTPGQGHEQYF.

On this clone: A read error may account for a junction end that differs from germline. This chain links TRBV5-1 with TRBJ2-5; maybe TRBD2 (7 bases). The CDR3 length is 15 residues. Germline V gives CDR1 SGHRS, CDR2 YFSETQ. The CDR3 sequence: CASSPGGLLREAQYF. CDR3 DNA: TGCGCCAGCAGCCCCGGGGGGCTACTAAGAGAGGCCCAGTACTTC.

The chain joins TRBV5-4 to TRBJ2-1; 10 bases line up with TRBD2. The junction had 4 bases not matched to a gene; V was cut back by 3 bases and J by 4 bases. Germline CDR1 and CDR2: SGHNT and YYREEE (reference sequence). The CDR3 extends over 15 amino acids. The CDR3 is CASSSTSGPYNEQFF. CDR3 nucleotides: TGTGCCAGCAGCTCGACTAGCGGGCCATACAATGAGCAGTTCTTC. Filled out from reference TRBV5-4 and TRBJ2-1, the complete variable domain reads ETGVTQSPTHLIKTRGQQVTLRCSSQSGHNTVSWYQQALGQGPQFIFQYYREEENGRGNFPPRFSGLQFPNYSSELNVNALELDDSALYLCASSSTSGPYNEQFFGPGTRLTVL.

V is TRBV5-1 and J is TRBJ1-3, with TRBD1 as a possible D gene (5 bases). This CDR3 has 15 amino acids. V was shortened by 5 bases and J by 2 bases, with 14 bases between the two germline ends. Germline CDR1 SGHRS, CDR2 YFSETQ. CDR3 nucleotides: TGCGCCAGCAGACGTGACAGCACTACTGGAAACACCATATATTTT. Its protein product is CASRRDSTTGNTIYF.